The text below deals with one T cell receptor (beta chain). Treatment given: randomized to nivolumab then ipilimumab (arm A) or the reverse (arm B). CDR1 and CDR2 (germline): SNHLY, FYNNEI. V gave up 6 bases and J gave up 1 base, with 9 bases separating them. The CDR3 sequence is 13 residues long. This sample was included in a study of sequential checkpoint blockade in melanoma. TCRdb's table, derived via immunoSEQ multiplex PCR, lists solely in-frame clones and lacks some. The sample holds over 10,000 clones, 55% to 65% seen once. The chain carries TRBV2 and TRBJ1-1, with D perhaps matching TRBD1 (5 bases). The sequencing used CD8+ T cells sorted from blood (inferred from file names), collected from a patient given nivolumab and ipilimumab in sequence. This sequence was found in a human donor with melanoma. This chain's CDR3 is CASSFGQNTEAFF. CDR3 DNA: TGTGCCAGCAGCTTCGGACAGAACACTGAAGCTTTCTTT.